Sequencing of this T cell receptor (beta chain) was carried out in a study of T cell responses to AZD1222 COVID-19 vaccine. The assay was immunoSEQ multiplex PCR, and TCRdb's table has in-frame clones only and misses some. The table has about 200,000 clones, around 93% seen once. Study-wide points: Elevations in Spike-specific TCR breadth and depth followed administration of two AZD1222 doses.

This CDR3 region has 15 residues. Germline CDR1 is SGHTA and CDR2 is FQGTGA. Between the trimmed V and J ends, which lost 0 bases and 9 bases, there was a span of 15 bases. Details on this clone: Antigen unknown.

The receptor's source is an adult who received the AZD1222 COVID-19 vaccine. Sequencing used peripheral blood, obtained 28 days after the second AZD1222 dose. This sequence joins TRBV7-3 and TRBJ2-1; D is uncertain. The CDR3 DNA reads TGTGCCAGCAGCTTAACAGCGACGGAATTCGGTGAGCAGTTCTTC. As protein: CASSLTATEFGEQFF.